These T cell receptor beta chains were read from a single sample in a study of blood T cells in healthy people across ages. Via MiXCR, TCRdb re-called the 5' RACE reads, giving one row per CDR3 protein. This sample yields a few hundred thousand distinct CDR3 sequences, of which roughly a quarter are seen a single time; roughly 18% belongs to the top ten. Sequencing used blood. The receptors here all came from a woman in her 70s in good health. Both conserved end residues are part of each CDR3. Fields, in order: V gene, J gene, clone size, D gene, CDR3 protein, CDR3 DNA. D genes are given only for firm matches. The size entry is marked missing in some rows and otherwise reads once, few, many or a size class.

V gene: TRBV12-3/TRBV12-4; J gene: TRBJ1-2; clone size: -; D gene: -; CDR3 protein: CASSPAGRAGYTF; CDR3 DNA: TGTGCCAGCAGCCCCGCCGGCAGAGCTGGCTACACCTTC
V gene: TRBV3-1; J gene: TRBJ1-4; clone size: -; D gene: -; CDR3 protein: CASSQTPGHHNEKLFF; CDR3 DNA: TGTGCCAGCAGCCAGACGCCGGGACACCATAATGAAAAACTGTTTTTT
V gene: TRBV20-1; J gene: TRBJ1-5; clone size: -; D gene: TRBD1; CDR3 protein: CSAYDRGQAYSNQPQHF; CDR3 DNA: TGCAGTGCCTATGACAGGGGACAAGCATATAGCAATCAGCCCCAGCATTTT
V gene: TRBV10-3; J gene: TRBJ2-1; clone size: -; D gene: TRBD2; CDR3 protein: CAISETGGEQFF; CDR3 DNA: TGTGCCATCAGTGAGACGGGAGGTGAGCAGTTCTTC
V gene: TRBV5-6; J gene: TRBJ2-1; clone size: few; D gene: TRBD2; CDR3 protein: CASSRTLAGGNEQFF; CDR3 DNA: TGTGCCAGCAGTCGTACACTAGCGGGGGGGAACGAGCAGTTCTTC
V gene: TRBV5-1; J gene: TRBJ1-2; clone size: few; D gene: TRBD1; CDR3 protein: CASSSGTGKGHGYTF; CDR3 DNA: TGCGCCAGCAGCTCCGGGACAGGGAAGGGGCATGGCTACACCTTC
V gene: TRBV15; J gene: TRBJ2-1; clone size: -; D gene: -; CDR3 protein: CATSIPGRKDNEQFF; CDR3 DNA: TGTGCCACCAGCATACCGGGACGTAAGGACAATGAGCAGTTCTTC
V gene: TRBV7-2; J gene: TRBJ2-1; clone size: -; D gene: -; CDR3 protein: CASSRDLLSYNEQFF; CDR3 DNA: TGTGCCAGCAGCCGAGACTTGTTGTCCTACAATGAGCAGTTCTTC
V gene: TRBV27; J gene: TRBJ1-2; clone size: -; D gene: -; CDR3 protein: CASSPHQGRVGYTF; CDR3 DNA: TGTGCCAGCAGTCCTCATCAGGGGCGCGTAGGCTACACCTTC
V gene: TRBV20-1; J gene: TRBJ2-2; clone size: few; D gene: TRBD1; CDR3 protein: CSADGPGGSGELFF; CDR3 DNA: TGCAGTGCTGATGGCCCAGGGGGAAGCGGGGAGCTGTTTTTT
V gene: TRBV5-1; J gene: TRBJ2-1; clone size: many; D gene: TRBD2; CDR3 protein: CASSLGGGSYNEQFF; CDR3 DNA: TGTGCCAGCAGTTTAGGCGGGGGCTCCTACAATGAGCAGTTCTTC
V gene: TRBV15; J gene: TRBJ2-7; clone size: few; D gene: TRBD2; CDR3 protein: CATGTGTTTYEQYF; CDR3 DNA: TGTGCCACCGGAACGGGGACTACCACCTACGAGCAGTACTTC
V gene: TRBV10-3; J gene: TRBJ2-1; clone size: -; D gene: TRBD2; CDR3 protein: CAIMSGGGTYNEQFF; CDR3 DNA: TGTGCCATCATGAGCGGGGGGGGAACCTACAATGAGCAGTTCTTC
V gene: TRBV4-3; J gene: TRBJ2-3; clone size: -; D gene: -; CDR3 protein: CASSQEGSSTDTQYF; CDR3 DNA: TGCGCCAGCAGCCAAGAGGGTAGTAGCACAGATACGCAGTATTTT
V gene: TRBV28; J gene: TRBJ2-3; clone size: -; D gene: -; CDR3 protein: CASTITSPTDTQYF; CDR3 DNA: TGTGCCAGCACCATTACTAGCCCCACAGATACGCAGTATTTT
V gene: TRBV29-1; J gene: TRBJ2-7; clone size: few; D gene: -; CDR3 protein: CSVEGRGYEQYF; CDR3 DNA: TGCAGCGTTGAAGGGAGGGGGTACGAGCAGTACTTC
V gene: TRBV6-6; J gene: TRBJ1-1; clone size: -; D gene: -; CDR3 protein: CASSSKGEAFF; CDR3 DNA: TGTGCCAGCAGCTCTAAGGGGGAAGCTTTCTTT
V gene: TRBV28; J gene: TRBJ2-2; clone size: -; D gene: -; CDR3 protein: CASSSSGWNTGELFF; CDR3 DNA: TGTGCCAGCAGTTCAAGCGGTTGGAACACCGGGGAGCTGTTTTTT
V gene: TRBV20-1; J gene: TRBJ1-5; clone size: few; D gene: TRBD1; CDR3 protein: CSATLGQGSQPQHF; CDR3 DNA: TGCAGTGCCACTCTCGGACAGGGGTCTCAGCCCCAGCATTTT
V gene: TRBV20-1; J gene: TRBJ1-1; clone size: many; D gene: -; CDR3 protein: CSASQTPNTEAFF; CDR3 DNA: TGCAGTGCTAGCCAAACACCCAACACTGAAGCTTTCTTT
V gene: TRBV12-3/TRBV12-4; J gene: TRBJ2-3; clone size: -; D gene: TRBD2; CDR3 protein: CASSSGLVGTDTQYF; CDR3 DNA: TGTGCCAGCAGTTCCGGACTAGTTGGAACAGATACGCAGTATTTT
V gene: TRBV20-1; J gene: TRBJ2-2; clone size: few; D gene: -; CDR3 protein: CSANRGSGTGELFF; CDR3 DNA: TGCAGTGCAAACCGGGGGTCGGGCACCGGGGAGCTGTTTTTT
V gene: TRBV25-1; J gene: TRBJ2-7; clone size: -; D gene: -; CDR3 protein: CASRGQSSYEQYF; CDR3 DNA: TGTGCCAGCAGAGGACAGAGCTCCTACGAGCAGTACTTC
V gene: TRBV20-1; J gene: TRBJ2-3; clone size: few; D gene: TRBD2; CDR3 protein: CSARGPGGATSTDTQYF; CDR3 DNA: TGCAGTGCTAGAGGGCCCGGGGGGGCGACTAGCACAGATACGCAGTATTTT
V gene: TRBV20-1; J gene: TRBJ2-3; clone size: few; D gene: -; CDR3 protein: CSATASLSTDTQYF; CDR3 DNA: TGCAGTGCTACGGCTAGCTTAAGCACAGATACGCAGTATTTT
V gene: TRBV6-2/TRBV6-3; J gene: TRBJ1-1; clone size: -; D gene: TRBD1; CDR3 protein: CASSYRQGVNTEAFF; CDR3 DNA: TGTGCCAGCAGTTACCGACAGGGCGTGAACACTGAAGCTTTCTTT
V gene: TRBV28; J gene: TRBJ1-5; clone size: -; D gene: TRBD1; CDR3 protein: CASRLGQGTNQPQHF; CDR3 DNA: TGTGCCAGCAGACTCGGACAGGGAACTAATCAGCCCCAGCATTTT
V gene: TRBV12-3/TRBV12-4; J gene: TRBJ1-2; clone size: -; D gene: -; CDR3 protein: CASCGLQDYGYTF; CDR3 DNA: TGTGCCAGCTGCGGGTTACAGGACTATGGCTACACCTTC
V gene: TRBV11-2; J gene: TRBJ2-5; clone size: few; D gene: -; CDR3 protein: CASSWVGPGTQYF; CDR3 DNA: TGTGCCAGCAGCTGGGTAGGGCCGGGGACCCAGTACTTC